The TCR beta chain under discussion was sequenced for a study of shared clonotypes between healthy human individuals. Clones were sequenced by immunoSEQ multiplex PCR, and TCRdb holds only the in-frame ones, with some missing. The repertoire includes roughly 1.4 million clones, approximately 98.5% of them detected once, and 0.36% sits in the top ten. The TCR was taken from a man aged 25-45 years in good health. Sample: naive CD4+ T cells sorted from blood. The subset denotes: CD45RA+ positively selected.

CDR3 coding DNA: TGCGCCAGCAGCGCTCGCGGGACTAGCGGGAGCTACAATGAGCAGTTCTTC. The encoded protein is CASSARGTSGSYNEQFF. V usage is TRBV5-1 and J usage is TRBJ2-1; 14 bases are a match to TRBD2. This CDR3 comprises 17 residues. Losses at the gene ends were 4 bases for V and 3 bases for J; bases not matched to a gene: 6. The germline gives CDR1 SGHRS, CDR2 YFSETQ.